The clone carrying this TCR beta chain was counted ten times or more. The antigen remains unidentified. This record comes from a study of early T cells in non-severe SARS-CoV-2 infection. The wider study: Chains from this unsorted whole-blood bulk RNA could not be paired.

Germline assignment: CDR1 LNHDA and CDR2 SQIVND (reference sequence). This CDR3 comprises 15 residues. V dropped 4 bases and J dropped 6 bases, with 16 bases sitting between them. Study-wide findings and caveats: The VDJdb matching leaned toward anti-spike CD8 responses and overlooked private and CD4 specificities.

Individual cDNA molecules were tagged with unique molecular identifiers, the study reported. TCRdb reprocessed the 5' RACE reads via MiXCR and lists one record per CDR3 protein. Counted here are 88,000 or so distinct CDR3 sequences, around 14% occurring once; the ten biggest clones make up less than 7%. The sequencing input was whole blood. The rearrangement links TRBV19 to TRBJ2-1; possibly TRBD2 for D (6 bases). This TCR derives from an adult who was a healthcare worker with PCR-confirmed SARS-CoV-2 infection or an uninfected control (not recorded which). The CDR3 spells CASSREVGGPNEQFF. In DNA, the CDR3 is TGTGCCAGTAGTAGGGAGGTGGGAGGCCCCAATGAGCAGTTCTTC.